This is a list of T cell receptor beta chains from one sample in a study of blood T cells in healthy people across ages. Via MiXCR, TCRdb re-called the 5' RACE reads, giving one row per CDR3 protein. The table lists 800,000 to 1,000,000 distinct CDR3 sequences, 48% of them singletons. Material for sequencing was blood. These receptors were obtained from a man aged 25-40 years in good health. Each CDR3 is given without its conserved first and last residue. D genes are given only for firm matches. Clone sizes are given selectively: once, few, many, or a class where the clone is expanded.

j_call clone_size v_call d_call cdr3_aa
TRBJ1-2 NA TRBV6-2/TRBV6-3 NA ASSYSGAHGYT
TRBJ1-5 few TRBV5-8 NA ASSLEGGTGPQH
TRBJ2-3 NA TRBV20-1 TRBD2 SARPGTQGGDTQY
TRBJ2-1 NA TRBV5-1 NA ASSLQGGANNEQF
TRBJ2-1 NA TRBV15 NA ATSRDRLGNEQF
TRBJ1-2 few TRBV7-2 TRBD1 ASSPGTGSYGYT
TRBJ1-4 NA TRBV28 TRBD1 ASSRHRDRVNEKLF
TRBJ1-2 once TRBV29-1 NA SVETGSNYGYT
TRBJ1-5 NA TRBV20-1 NA SARDSRSNQPQH
TRBJ2-1 many TRBV27 NA ASSFSQSSYNEQF
TRBJ1-2 NA TRBV7-2 NA ASSLGPLKVNNYGYT
TRBJ2-3 few TRBV6-2/TRBV6-3 TRBD1 ASSYGTGKTDTQY
TRBJ2-7 NA TRBV7-2 NA ASSSDPSPYEQY
TRBJ1-2 NA TRBV12-3/TRBV12-4 NA ASSPNPDSPNYHGYT
TRBJ2-7 NA TRBV9 NA ASSVLRRKDHEQY
TRBJ2-3 NA TRBV12-3/TRBV12-4 NA ASSLSGGGVSNTQY
TRBJ2-7 NA TRBV3-1 TRBD1 ASSQRPGQGPWEQY
TRBJ2-7 many TRBV4-2 NA ASSQESASSYEQY
TRBJ2-7 NA TRBV6-5 NA ASSYSDPSGEAQY
TRBJ1-5 NA TRBV20-1 TRBD1 SARGDRGTAYSNQPQH
TRBJ2-7 many TRBV2 TRBD1 ASSETGGSYEQY
TRBJ1-1 few TRBV7-9 TRBD1 ASSLSTGLGTEAF
TRBJ2-2 NA TRBV25-1 NA ASSSPGQYTGELF
TRBJ2-5 NA TRBV3-1 TRBD2 ASRHSAGLRETQY